This entry lists 21 T cell receptor beta chains sequenced from one sample in a study of identical twins. TCRdb redid the calling of the 5' RACE reads with MiXCR, one entry per CDR3 protein. The profile shows approximately 590,000 distinct CDR3 sequences, 9% to 10% of them singletons. These records were also assigned to another study, of yellow fever vaccine responses in identical twins.

The sample taken for sequencing was PBMCs. These receptors were obtained from a woman aged 18 to 35 in good health.

Only a few counts were recorded for this clonotype. The chain couples TRBV20-1 to TRBJ2-2; D may be TRBD2 (5 bases). Trimming took 0 bases from V and 0 from J, leaving 11 bases between them. This CDR3 contains 16 residues. From germline, CDR1 is DFQATT and CDR2 SNEGSKA (reference sequence). This CDR3 is CSARDWGATNTGELFF. The CDR3, as DNA: TGCAGTGCTAGAGACTGGGGAGCCACGAACACCGGGGAGCTGTTTTTT.

This clonotype occurred a few times. The chain is built from TRBV27 and TRBJ1-1; a possible D gene is TRBD1 (6 bases). Trimming left V 6 bases short and J 6 bases short, with 17 bases between. CDR3 length equals 14 residues. The germline gives CDR1 MNHEY, CDR2 SMNVEV (reference sequence). DNA of the CDR3: TGTGCCAGCAGCCGACAGGCGTCGACCTCTGAAGCTTTCTTT. It codes for CASSRQASTSEAFF.

The J gene is TRBJ2-7, the V gene TRBV14; 7 bases agree with TRBD1. Germline loops: CDR1 SGHDN, CDR2 FVKESK. This CDR3 region has 14 residues. With 4 bases clipped from V and 2 bases from J, the junction kept 5 bases outside the gene matches. The CDR3 DNA sequence: TGTGCCAGCAGCCCCGATACAGGGGCCTACGAGCAGTACTTC. It encodes CASSPDTGAYEQYF. Together with reference TRBV14 and TRBJ2-7, the CDR3 gives the full variable domain: EAGVTQFPSHSVIEKGQTVTLRCDPISGHDNLYWYRRVMGKEIKFLLHFVKESKQDESGMPNNRFLAERTGGTYSTLKVQPAELEDSGVYFCASSPDTGAYEQYFGPGTRLTVT.

This clonotype turned up a few times. The chain has TRBV4-3 and TRBJ2-7; D uncertain. CDR3 length: 16 residues. Trimming pared 0 bases from V and 7 bases from J, leaving 19 bases between. The germline gives CDR1 LGHNA, CDR2 YSLEER. The CDR3 protein is CASSQDVTTVFREQYF. CDR3 bases: TGCGCCAGCAGCCAAGATGTCACGACGGTCTTTCGGGAGCAGTACTTC.

The rearrangement uses TRBV6-2 or TRBV6-3 and TRBJ2-5; D is uncertain. The CDR3 extends over 16 amino acids. CDR1 MNHEY and CDR2 SVGEGT come from the germline V gene. The ends were cut back, 2 bases at V and 3 bases at J, with 16 bases in the middle. DNA for the CDR3: TGTGCCAGCAGTTACCCTATGGGATTTATCGAAGAGACCCAGTACTTC. Protein: CASSYPMGFIEETQYF.

V is TRBV5-1 and J is TRBJ2-2, with 7 bases identical to TRBD2. The CDR3 extends over 16 amino acids. Germline V CDR1 and CDR2: SGHRS, YFSETQ. J lost 1 base, V lost 5 bases, and 8 bases had no gene match. The CDR3 DNA reads as TGCGCCAGCAGTATACGGACTAGGGGGAACACCGGGGAGCTGTTTTTT. Protein: CASSIRTRGNTGELFF.

This rearrangement joins TRBV30 to TRBJ2-1; TRBD2 agrees at 7 bases. The CDR3 totals 14 residues. V lost 4 bases to trimming and J lost 7 bases; unmatched junction nucleotides: 10. The germline V gene encodes CDR1 GTSNPN and CDR2 SVGIG (reference sequence). The chain's CDR3 is CAWILAGAGNEQFF. CDR3 in DNA: TGTGCCTGGATTCTGGCGGGAGCTGGGAATGAGCAGTTCTTC.

The sample holds a few counts of this clonotype. The chain joins TRBV4-2 to TRBJ1-6; D gene uncertain. CDR1 is LGHNA and CDR2 is YNFKEQ in the germline V gene. V was shortened by 0 bases and J by 4 bases, with 7 bases between the two germline ends. CDR3 size: 15 residues. The CDR3 loop reads CASSQEGLYNSPLHF. The CDR3 DNA reads TGTGCCAGCAGCCAAGAAGGGTTGTATAATTCACCCCTCCACTTT.

This clonotype appeared many times. V and J are TRBV5-1 and TRBJ2-1; 11 bases align to TRBD1. The CDR3 length is 16 residues. CDR1 is SGHRS and CDR2 is YFSETQ in the germline V gene. V gave up 4 bases and J gave up 8 bases; unmatched junction bases: 11. CDR3 bases: TGCGCCAGCAGCAAAACCGGGACAGGGGGTTGGGATGAGCAGTTCTTC. This codes for CASSKTGTGGWDEQFF. Combining the CDR3 with reference TRBV5-1 and TRBJ2-1 gives the whole variable domain KAGVTQTPRYLIKTRGQQVTLSCSPISGHRSVSWYQQTPGQGLQFLFEYFSETQRNKGNFPGRFSGRQFSNSRSEMNVSTLELGDSALYLCASSKTGTGGWDEQFFGPGTRLTVL.

This clonotype appeared a few times. This chain joins TRBV12-3 or TRBV12-4 and TRBJ2-5, with 9 bases identical to TRBD1. This CDR3 spans 16 amino acids. V was clipped by 5 bases and J by 5 bases; unmatched bases: 12. The CDR3 here is CASSKNTGGAGETQYF. The DNA for the CDR3 is TGTGCCAGCAGTAAAAATACAGGGGGCGCGGGGGAGACCCAGTACTTC.

The chain employs TRBV13 and TRBJ2-7; D remains unclear. V lost 3 bases and J 3 bases, leaving 18 bases between the germline ends. The CDR3 runs 16 residues. Germline V lookup: CDR1 PRHDT, CDR2 FYEKMQ (reference sequence). The CDR3, as DNA: TGTGCCAGCAGCTTTGGTCGGAGTCCTGCCGGCTACGAGCAGTACTTC. Translated, it gives CASSFGRSPAGYEQYF.

This clonotype was detected ten times or more. The chain employs TRBV25-1 and TRBJ2-1, with 7 bases that match TRBD1. The CDR3 totals 15 residues. V shed 3 bases, J shed 3 bases, and the junction held 5 bases outside the gene matches. The V gene's germline CDR1 is MGHDK and CDR2 SYGVNS. The CDR3 reads CASSDLAGGYNEQFF. The DNA for the CDR3 is TGTGCCAGCAGTGATCTGGCAGGGGGCTACAATGAGCAGTTCTTC.

This clonotype was observed many times. The rearrangement uses TRBV3-1 and TRBJ2-7, with 15 bases that match TRBD2. This CDR3 region has 14 residues. The trim removed 4 bases at V and 11 bases at J, leaving 6 bases unmatched. Germline loops: CDR1 LGHDT, CDR2 YNNKEL (reference sequence). CDR3 DNA: TGTGCCAGCAGCCTAATTGGACTAGCGGGAGGGGAGTACTTC. It encodes CASSLIGLAGGEYF.

In DNA, the CDR3 is TGTGCCACGCGCGTTTTTTCCTACGAGCAGTACTTC. Its translation: CATRVFSYEQYF. This chain joins TRBV27 and TRBJ2-7; no clear D. The V and J ends lost 10 bases and 1 base respectively, with 11 bases between them. This CDR3 contains 12 residues. Germline V gene sequence: CDR1 MNHEY, CDR2 SMNVEV (reference sequence).

This clonotype has a count of ten or more. CDR3 sequence reads: CASSSYQQGNIQYF. The DNA for the CDR3 is TGCGCCAGCAGCTCCTACCAACAGGGGAACATTCAGTACTTC. The chain combines TRBV5-1 with TRBJ2-4, with 7 bases aligning to TRBD1. The CDR3 runs to 14 residues. Germline CDR1 is SGHRS and CDR2 is YFSETQ. J lost 7 bases, V lost 3 bases, and 7 bases had no gene match.

This clonotype came up a few times. The gene calls are TRBV27 and TRBJ2-2; D is undetermined. This CDR3 comprises 13 residues. Germline V gene sequence: CDR1 MNHEY, CDR2 SMNVEV (reference sequence). V dropped 3 bases and J dropped 5 bases, with 7 bases sitting between them. CDR3 bases: TGTGCCAGCAGTTTTTGGGATACCGGGGAGCTGTTTTTT. Translating gives CASSFWDTGELFF.

This clonotype occurred a few times. This chain uses TRBV20-1 with TRBJ2-7, with a tentative D call TRBD1 (6 bases). The CDR3 length is 13 residues. Trimming stripped 0 bases from V and 3 bases from J, with 9 bases between. Germline-derived CDR1 and CDR2 are DFQATT and SNEGSKA (reference sequence). The DNA of the CDR3 is TGCAGTGCTAGAGAACCAGGGGACTACGAGCAGTACTTC. Encoded protein: CSAREPGDYEQYF.

The chain carries TRBV7-6 and TRBJ2-7; D gene uncertain. Deletions cut 5 bases from V and 3 bases from J, with 11 bases between. Per germline, CDR1 SGHVS and CDR2 FNYEAQ. The CDR3 has 13 amino acids. The CDR3 loop is CASSPLLGYEQYF. Here the CDR3 DNA reads TGTGCCAGCAGCCCCCTTTTGGGCTACGAGCAGTACTTC.

The chain is built from TRBV2 and TRBJ1-2; D unclear. V lost 4 bases and J lost 0, with 15 bases in between. CDR3 size: 16 residues. Germline CDR1 SNHLY, CDR2 FYNNEI. The CDR3 loop reads CASSGLGPSSNYGYTF. The CDR3 DNA is TGTGCCAGCAGTGGCCTTGGACCCTCCTCTAACTATGGCTACACCTTC.

Worth noting for this clonotype: A clone one base away is much larger, so this may be a read error. The V gene is TRBV7-9, the J gene TRBJ2-7; possible D gene TRBD1, 6 bases. Trimming took off 4 bases at V and 5 bases at J, with 15 bases between the two ends. Germline V gives CDR1 SEHNR, CDR2 FQNEAQ (reference sequence). The CDR3 is 14 amino acids. CDR3 amino acids: CASSSTRGGHEQYF. Here the CDR3 DNA reads TGTGCCAGCAGCTCTACCAGGGGCGGCCACGAGCAGTACTTC.

This clonotype was counted a few times. This sequence joins TRBV20-1 and TRBJ2-7; TRBD1 matches at 9 bases. Germline CDR1 and CDR2: DFQATT and SNEGSKA (reference sequence). The junction had 10 bases not matched to a gene; V was cut back by 7 bases and J by 6 bases. CDR3 length: 13 amino acids. The CDR3 protein is CSVPPGQGTEQYF. In DNA form, the CDR3 reads TGCAGTGTACCCCCGGGACAGGGAACCGAGCAGTACTTC.